What follows are 10 T cell receptor beta chains derived from one specimen sequenced in a study of blood T cell repertoires in COVID-19 (dated by TCRdb to about 2020). The library relied on the immunoSEQ multiplex PCR assay. The table was pulled from immuneACCESS by TCRdb, which kept in-frame rearrangements only. Such tables lose some clones; where checked, under half of the loss comes from unresolved V genes, and the rest has no known cause. This sample lists about 270,000 clones; around four fifths were detected once. The top ten constitute less than 4.5% of the sample. Sequencing was performed on peripheral blood. The origin of the receptors is a woman between 50 and 59 years old with active or convalescent COVID-19.

The chain recombines TRBV19 with TRBJ1-1; TRBD1 agrees at 7 bases. The CDR3 extends over 15 amino acids. CDR1 LNHDA and CDR2 SQIVND come from the germline V gene (reference sequence). Trimming at V came to 1 base and at J to 1 base, leaving 3 bases not matched to a gene. CDR3 bases: TGTGCCAGTAGTATAGTAGGGGGCCGGAACACTGAAGCTTTCTTT. Encoded protein: CASSIVGGRNTEAFF. Drawing the rest from reference TRBV19 and TRBJ1-1, the complete variable domain is DGGITQSPKYLFRKEGQNVTLSCEQNLNHDAMYWYRQDPGQGLRLIYYSQIVNDFQKGDIAEGYSVSREKKESFPLTVTSAQKNPTAFYLCASSIVGGRNTEAFFGQGTRLTVV.

This chain connects TRBV5-1 to TRBJ2-7; D uncertain. Germline V gene data show CDR1 as SGHRS and CDR2 as YFSETQ. The CDR3 runs 13 residues. Trimming removed 0 bases at V and 4 bases at J, with 8 bases between. The CDR3 spells CASSLESGYEQYF. CDR3 nucleotides: TGCGCCAGCAGCTTGGAATCCGGGTACGAGCAGTACTTC. Drawing the rest from reference TRBV5-1 and TRBJ2-7, the complete variable domain is KAGVTQTPRYLIKTRGQQVTLSCSPISGHRSVSWYQQTPGQGLQFLFEYFSETQRNKGNFPGRFSGRQFSNSRSEMNVSTLELGDSALYLCASSLESGYEQYFGPGTRLTVT.

A single count supports this clone. The rearrangement links TRBV6-2 or TRBV6-3 to TRBJ1-6, with 10 bases lining up with TRBD1. The CDR3 sequence is 14 residues long. V lost 0 bases, J lost 10 bases, and 0 bases stayed unmatched. Germline CDR1 and CDR2: MNHEY and SVGEGT. The CDR3 protein is CASSYSTGGSPLHF. In nucleotides, the CDR3 is TGTGCCAGCAGTTACTCGACAGGGGGCTCACCCCTCCACTTT.

The chain uses TRBV7-2 and TRBJ2-5, with 10 bases fitting TRBD2. The CDR3 is 18 amino acids. V dropped 6 bases and J dropped 0; count of bases not matched to a gene: 13. CDR1 and CDR2 (germline): SGHTA, FQGNSA. CDR3 protein: CASSIGLLAGAYQETQYF. CDR3 DNA: TGTGCCAGCAGTATAGGGCTGCTAGCGGGAGCCTACCAAGAGACCCAGTACTTC.

The chain uses TRBV28 and TRBJ1-4, with D possibly being TRBD1 (6 bases). Germline V gene data show CDR1 as MDHEN and CDR2 as SYDVKM. Trimming removed 7 bases from V and 6 bases from J, with 15 bases in between. The CDR3 is 14 amino acids. The CDR3 nucleotides are TGTGCCAGCAAAACGGACCAGGGGTATGAAAAACTGTTTTTT. As protein: CASKTDQGYEKLFF. Full variable domain (remainder filled in from reference TRBV28 and TRBJ1-4): DVKVTQSSRYLVKRTGEKVFLECVQDMDHENMFWYRQDPGLGLRLIYFSYDVKMKEKGDIPEGYSVSREKKERFSLILESASTNQTSMYLCASKTDQGYEKLFFGSGTQLSVL.

The rearrangement links TRBV5-5 to TRBJ1-4; D not resolved. The germline V and J ends were trimmed by 5 bases and 2 bases, with 16 bases remaining between them. The CDR3 spans 16 residues. CDR1 and CDR2 from the germline V gene are SGHKS and YYEKEE (reference sequence). CDR3 loop: CASRRGPALTNEKLFF. CDR3 bases: TGTGCCAGCAGAAGAGGGCCGGCGCTCACTAATGAAAAACTGTTTTTT.

The chain has TRBV3-1 (or the pseudogene TRBV3-2) and TRBJ1-5; D may be TRBD1 (6 bases). The V and J ends lost 5 bases and 4 bases respectively, with 12 bases between them. Looked up from germline, CDR1 is LGHDT and CDR2 is YNNKEL (reference sequence). The length of the CDR3 is 14 residues. This chain's CDR3 is CASSGRQANQPQHF. Written as DNA, the CDR3 is TGTGCCAGCAGCGGACGACAGGCGAATCAGCCCCAGCATTTT.

J is TRBJ1-1 and V is TRBV28; 7 bases are shared with TRBD1. The germline gives CDR1 MDHEN, CDR2 SYDVKM. The ends lost 2 bases at V and 1 base at J; junction bases unmatched: 10. The CDR3 has 17 amino acids. CDR3 in DNA: TGTGCCAGCAGTTTACCTCGATACAGGGGAGGGAACACTGAAGCTTTCTTT. It codes for CASSLPRYRGGNTEAFF.

The chain carries TRBV10-3 and TRBJ1-3; D is unclear. This CDR3 contains 15 residues. Germline V gene sequence: CDR1 ENHRY, CDR2 SYGVKD. The CDR3 DNA reads as TGTGCGATCGGGCTCAGAGATACTTTGGTGAACACCATATATTTT. This codes for CAIGLRDTLVNTIYF.

The V gene is TRBV6-2 or TRBV6-3, the J gene TRBJ1-2; 7 bases agree with TRBD1. This CDR3 comprises 17 residues. CDR1 is MNHEY, CDR2 SVGEGT, per germline. V was clipped by 0 bases and J by 4 bases; unmatched bases: 11. The CDR3 spells CASSYSVRTGRIYGYTF. The CDR3 DNA reads TGTGCCAGCAGTTACTCCGTCAGGACAGGTCGAATCTATGGCTACACCTTC.